The rows below give T cell receptor beta chains drawn from one sample of a study of STAT5B mutations in CD4+ large granular lymphocyte leukemia. The table came from immunoSEQ multiplex PCR; TCRdb's copy has only in-frame clones and leaves some out. The sample includes tens of thousands of clones, 55% to 80% of them seen just once. Sample: CD4+ T cells from blood buffy coats. The receptors were sampled from a human donor in good health. Both conserved end residues are part of each CDR3. A D gene is named only where the DNA matches it firmly. Expanded clones are given a class, and other clones once, few, many or no size at all.

>TRBV7-2|NA|TRBD1|TRBJ1-2
CASSTRPRTGGGSYTF
TGTGCCAGCAGTACTAGACCTAGGACAGGGGGAGGCAGCTACACCTTC
>TRBV29-1|NA|NA|TRBJ1-6
CTPSGSSYNSPLHF
TGCACCCCCAGTGGGAGCTCCTATAATTCACCCCTCCACTTT
>TRBV5-4|few|NA|TRBJ2-1
CASSLRRAGLDEQFF
TGTGCCAGCAGCTTGCGTAGGGCAGGGCTAGATGAGCAGTTCTTC
>TRBV6-5|few|TRBD1|TRBJ1-1
CASSYSTGVNTEAFF
TGTGCCAGCAGTTACTCGACAGGGGTGAACACTGAAGCTTTCTTT
>TRBV7-2|NA|TRBD1|TRBJ2-1
CASSPAIGTGGNEQFF
TGTGCCAGCAGCCCCGCCATCGGGACAGGGGGCAATGAGCAGTTCTTC
>TRBV14|NA|TRBD1|TRBJ1-2
CASSPGQERYTF
TGTGCCAGCAGCCCGGGACAGGAACGCTACACCTTC
>TRBV7-7|NA|TRBD1|TRBJ2-5
CASSATGAGETQYF
TGTGCCAGCAGCGCAACAGGGGCTGGGGAGACCCAGTACTTC
>TRBV28|NA|NA|TRBJ1-1
CASSLSPPRVWAFF
TGTGCCAGCAGTTTAAGCCCACCCCGCGTTTGGGCTTTCTTT
>TRBV29-1|NA|NA|TRBJ2-7
CSVVVWAIDEQYF
TGCAGCGTTGTGGTCTGGGCGATTGACGAGCAGTACTTC
>TRBV5-4|NA|NA|TRBJ2-1
CASSTPMRGDNEQFF
TGTGCCAGCAGTACTCCGATGAGGGGGGACAATGAGCAGTTCTTC
>TRBV10-3|NA|TRBD1|TRBJ1-3
CATQGQSGNTIYF
TGTGCCACCCAGGGACAGTCTGGAAACACCATATATTTT
>TRBV9|few|NA|TRBJ1-6
CASSVAARDNSPLHF
TGTGCCAGCAGCGTAGCTGCTCGGGACAATTCACCCCTCCACTTT
>TRBV18|few|NA|TRBJ1-5
CASSPSGYSNQPQHF
TGTGCCAGCTCACCAAGCGGGTATAGCAATCAGCCCCAGCATTTT
>TRBV6-5|once|TRBD1|TRBJ1-2
CASSYARGSIYGYTF
TGTGCCAGCAGTTATGCCAGGGGGTCGATTTATGGCTACACCTTC
>TRBV30|NA|NA|TRBJ2-5
CACSGQPQETQYF
TGTGCCTGTTCCGGACAGCCACAAGAGACCCAGTACTTC
>TRBV19|NA|NA|TRBJ2-7
CASSGGARGSYEQYF
TGTGCCAGTAGTGGAGGGGCTAGGGGCTCCTACGAGCAGTACTTC
>TRBV4-2|few|TRBD1|TRBJ2-7
CASSRITGAHYEQYF
TGTGCCAGCAGCCGAATAACAGGGGCGCACTACGAGCAGTACTTC
>TRBV5-1|NA|NA|TRBJ1-6
CASSLGGDNSPLHF
TGCGCCAGCAGCTTGGGGGGAGATAATTCACCCCTCCACTTT
>TRBV21-1|NA|NA|TRBJ2-7
CASSKAGRSYEQYF
TGTGCCAGCAGCAAAGCGGGCAGGTCCTACGAGCAGTACTTC
>TRBV19|few|TRBD1|TRBJ1-5
CASTPDRAVRQPQHF
TGTGCCAGTACCCCGGACAGGGCGGTTCGGCAGCCCCAGCATTTT
>TRBV4-2|NA|TRBD2|TRBJ2-1
CASSQDLAVDEQFF
TGTGCCAGCAGCCAAGATCTAGCGGTCGATGAGCAGTTCTTC
>TRBV5-4|NA|TRBD1|TRBJ2-5
CASSFGRGRETQYF
TGTGCCAGCAGCTTCGGCAGGGGGCGAGAGACCCAGTACTTC
>TRBV5-1|NA|NA|TRBJ1-2
CASTQEVGQGYGYTF
TGCGCCAGCACCCAGGAGGTGGGGCAAGGCTATGGCTACACCTTC
>TRBV6-1|NA|NA|TRBJ1-4
CASSLLGEKLFF
TGTGCCAGCAGTCTCTTGGGTGAAAAACTGTTTTTT
>TRBV15|NA|NA|TRBJ2-7
CATSRGAFFSSYEQYF
TGTGCCACCAGCAGGGGGGCGTTCTTCAGCTCCTACGAGCAGTACTTC
>TRBV7-2|NA|NA|TRBJ2-3
CASSLVVASTDTQYF
TGTGCCAGCAGCTTAGTAGTAGCTAGCACAGATACGCAGTATTTT
>TRBV19|NA|TRBD1|TRBJ2-6
CASSMGQGNVLTF
TGTGCCAGTAGTATGGGACAGGGAAACGTCCTGACTTTC
>TRBV30|few|NA|TRBJ1-2
CAWSAGDIYGYTF
TGTGCCTGGAGTGCGGGGGATATCTATGGCTACACCTTC
>TRBV14|NA|NA|TRBJ2-7
CASSQAEGGGYEQYF
TGTGCCAGCAGCCAAGCCGAAGGGGGAGGCTACGAGCAGTACTTC
>TRBV6-5|few|NA|TRBJ1-1
CASSFGRSNTEAFF
TGTGCCAGCAGTTTTGGGAGATCCAACACTGAAGCTTTCTTT
>TRBV19|once|NA|TRBJ1-3
CASSIYGSGNTIYF
TGTGCCAGTAGTATATACGGCTCTGGAAACACCATATATTTT
>TRBV7-2|NA|TRBD2|TRBJ2-7
CASSLRGGGATYEQYF
TGTGCCAGCAGCTTAAGGGGCGGGGGGGCCACCTACGAGCAGTACTTC
>TRBV4-1|few|TRBD2|TRBJ2-3
CASSQEGTSGVSSTDTQYF
TGCGCCAGCAGCCAAGAGGGGACTAGCGGGGTTTCTAGCACAGATACGCAGTATTTT
>TRBV7-7|NA|TRBD2|TRBJ2-1
CASSPSGGAGNEQFF
TGTGCTAGCAGCCCTAGCGGGGGGGCCGGCAATGAGCAGTTCTTC
>TRBV5-6|NA|NA|TRBJ1-1
CASSFGLPGQAEAFF
TGTGCCAGCAGCTTTGGCCTCCCGGGGCAAGCTGAAGCTTTCTTT
>TRBV5-1|NA|TRBD2|TRBJ2-1
CASRQTSGGYNEQFF
TGCGCCAGCCGCCAGACTAGCGGGGGGTACAATGAGCAGTTCTTC